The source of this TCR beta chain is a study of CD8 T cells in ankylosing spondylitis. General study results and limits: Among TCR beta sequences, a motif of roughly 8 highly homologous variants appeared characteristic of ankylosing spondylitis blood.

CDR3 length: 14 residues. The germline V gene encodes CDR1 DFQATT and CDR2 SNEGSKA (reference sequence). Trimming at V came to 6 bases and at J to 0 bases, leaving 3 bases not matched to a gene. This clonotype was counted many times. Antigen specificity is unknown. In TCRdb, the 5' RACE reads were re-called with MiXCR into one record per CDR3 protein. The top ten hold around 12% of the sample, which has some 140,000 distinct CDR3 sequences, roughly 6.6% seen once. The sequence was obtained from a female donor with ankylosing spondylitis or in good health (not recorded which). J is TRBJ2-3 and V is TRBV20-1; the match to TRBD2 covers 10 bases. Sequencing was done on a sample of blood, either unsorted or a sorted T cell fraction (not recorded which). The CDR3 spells CSAKRGGSTDTQYF. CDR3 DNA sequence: TGCAGTGCAAAGCGGGGGGGCAGCACAGATACGCAGTATTTT.